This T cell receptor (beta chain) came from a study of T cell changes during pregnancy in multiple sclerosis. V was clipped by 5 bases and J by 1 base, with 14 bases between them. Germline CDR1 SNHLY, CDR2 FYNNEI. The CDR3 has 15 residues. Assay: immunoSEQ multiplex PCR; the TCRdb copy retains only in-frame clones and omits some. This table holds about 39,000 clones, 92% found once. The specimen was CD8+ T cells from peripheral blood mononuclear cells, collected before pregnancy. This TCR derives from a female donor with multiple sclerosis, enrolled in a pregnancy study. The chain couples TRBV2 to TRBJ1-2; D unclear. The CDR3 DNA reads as TGTGCCAGCAGTTTAACAGAGGGTCTTAACTATGGCTACACCTTC. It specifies CASSLTEGLNYGYTF. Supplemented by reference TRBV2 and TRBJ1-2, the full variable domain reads EPEVTQTPSHQVTQMGQEVILRCVPISNHLYFYWYRQILGQKVEFLVSFYNNEISEKSEIFDDQFSVERPDGSNFTLKIRSTKLEDSAMYFCASSLTEGLNYGYTFGSGTRLTVV.